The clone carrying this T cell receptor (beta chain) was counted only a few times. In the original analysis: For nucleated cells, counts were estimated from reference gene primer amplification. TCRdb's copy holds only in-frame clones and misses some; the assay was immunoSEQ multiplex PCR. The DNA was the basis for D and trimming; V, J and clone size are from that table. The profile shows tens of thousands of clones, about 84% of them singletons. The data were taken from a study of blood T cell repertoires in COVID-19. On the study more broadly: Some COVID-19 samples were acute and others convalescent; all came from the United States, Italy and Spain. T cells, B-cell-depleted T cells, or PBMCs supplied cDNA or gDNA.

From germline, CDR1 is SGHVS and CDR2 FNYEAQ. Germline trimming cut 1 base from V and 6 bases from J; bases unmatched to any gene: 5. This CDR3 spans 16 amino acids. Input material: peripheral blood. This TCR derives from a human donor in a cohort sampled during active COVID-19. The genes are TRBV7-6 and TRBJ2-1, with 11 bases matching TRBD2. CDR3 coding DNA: TGTGCCAGCAGCTTAGGGAGACTAGCGGGGATCAATGAGCAGTTCTTC. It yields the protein CASSLGRLAGINEQFF.